This T cell receptor beta chain comes out of a study of spatial heterogeneity in lung cancer. Each CDR3 protein gets one entry after TCRdb re-called the 5' RACE reads with MiXCR. This sample has around 7,500 distinct CDR3 sequences, with around 18% found just once. A note on this clonotype: Its cognate antigen is unknown.

Specified time point: sample taken at primary tumor resection. The approximately 70 donors had untreated early-stage non-small cell lung cancer. General study points: The study found that expanded intratumoral alpha and beta TCR counts tracked tumor mutation counts.

Germline CDR1 is SGDLS and CDR2 is YYNGEE. V lost 4 bases, J lost 1 base, and 8 bases lay in between. This CDR3 contains 13 residues. The source was lung tumor tissue, collected at surgery. The receptor's source is a female donor with early-stage non-small cell lung cancer. J is TRBJ1-2 and V is TRBV9, with D unresolved. CDR3 protein: CASSPRNNYGYTF. CDR3 sequence (DNA): TGTGCCAGCAGCCCTAGGAATAACTATGGCTACACCTTC. Variable domain in full (rest from reference TRBV9 and TRBJ1-2): DSGVTQTPKHLITATGQRVTLRCSPRSGDLSVYWYQQSLDQGLQFLIQYYNGEERAKGNILERFSAQQFPDLHSELNLSSLELGDSALYFCASSPRNNYGYTFGSGTRLTVV.